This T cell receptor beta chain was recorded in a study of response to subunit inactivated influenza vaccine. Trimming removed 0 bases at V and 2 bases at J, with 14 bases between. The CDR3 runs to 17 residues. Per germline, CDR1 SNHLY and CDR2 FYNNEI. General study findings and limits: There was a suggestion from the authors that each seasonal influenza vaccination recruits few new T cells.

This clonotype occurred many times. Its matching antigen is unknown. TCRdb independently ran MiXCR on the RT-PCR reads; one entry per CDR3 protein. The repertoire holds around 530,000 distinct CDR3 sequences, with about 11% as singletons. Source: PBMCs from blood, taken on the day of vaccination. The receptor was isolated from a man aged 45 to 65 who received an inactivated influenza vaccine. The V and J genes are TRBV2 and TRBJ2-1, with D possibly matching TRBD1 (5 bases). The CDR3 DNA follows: TGTGCCAGCAGTGAAGCCCCGAACAGGTATACCTACAATGAGCAGTTCTTC. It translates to CASSEAPNRYTYNEQFF. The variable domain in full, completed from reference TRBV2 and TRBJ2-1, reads EPEVTQTPSHQVTQMGQEVILRCVPISNHLYFYWYRQILGQKVEFLVSFYNNEISEKSEIFDDQFSVERPDGSNFTLKIRSTKLEDSAMYFCASSEAPNRYTYNEQFFGPGTRLTVL.